These T cell receptor beta chains were read from a single sample in a study of tumor-infiltrating lymphocytes in localized non-small cell lung cancer. Assay: immunoSEQ multiplex PCR; the TCRdb copy retains only in-frame clones and omits some. Among around 16,000 clones listed, roughly 40% were seen once. The sequencing sample was made of lung tumor tissue. The receptors shown here come from a human donor with non-small cell lung cancer. Each CDR3 is given with its conserved first and last residue. The D gene is left open where the match is weak. Some rows mark clone size as missing; the rest say once, few, many or name a class of expanded clone.

cdr3_nt,cdr3_aa,d_call,clone_size,j_call,v_call
TGCGCCAGCAGCCAAGATATTTCAACGGTCAGTTACTATGGCTACACCTTC,CASSQDISTVSYYGYTF,.,.,TRBJ1-2,TRBV4-1
TGTGCCAGCGGCAGAACCTCATCGAATGAGCAGTTCTTC,CASGRTSSNEQFF,.,.,TRBJ2-1,TRBV9
TGTGCCAGCAGCACTTCGACAGGGGGCATGGGTAATGAGCAGTTCTTC,CASSTSTGGMGNEQFF,TRBD1,.,TRBJ2-1,TRBV7-3
TGTGCCAGCAGCCCGAATAGCAATCAGCCCCAGCATTTT,CASSPNSNQPQHF,.,.,TRBJ1-5,TRBV7-8
TGTGCCAGCAGTCAAGGATATGGCTACACCTTC,CASSQGYGYTF,.,medium-sized,TRBJ1-2,TRBV6-5
TGCGCCAGCAGCCAAGACGAGGGGGAAGCGGGACACCTACAAGAGACCCAGTACTTC,CASSQDEGEAGHLQETQYF,.,few,TRBJ2-5,TRBV4-1
TGTGCCAGCTCACCATTCACCTCCTCCTACGAGCAGTACTTC,CASSPFTSSYEQYF,.,.,TRBJ2-7,TRBV18
TGTGCCAGCAGCGTAGGAGTAGTAGTTAATGAAAAACTGTTTTTT,CASSVGVVVNEKLFF,.,once,TRBJ1-4,TRBV9
TGTGCCAGCACAACCCTCCGAGGCGAGCAGTACTTC,CASTTLRGEQYF,.,once,TRBJ2-7,TRBV6-5
TGCGCCAGCAGCTTTTCAGGGCCAGACACAGATACGCAGTATTTT,CASSFSGPDTDTQYF,.,few,TRBJ2-3,TRBV5-1
TGTGCCAGCAGCTTAGGACAGAGCTCCTACGAGCAGTACTTC,CASSLGQSSYEQYF,.,.,TRBJ2-7,TRBV7-9
TGTGCCACCAGCAGAGTAGGGGATTCGTATCAAGAGACCCAGTACTTC,CATSRVGDSYQETQYF,.,.,TRBJ2-5,TRBV15
TGTGCCAGCAGTTTAATGGTAGATGGCTACACCTTC,CASSLMVDGYTF,.,.,TRBJ1-2,TRBV28
TGTGCCAGCAGCTTAGCGTCAGTATGGGATTACACTGAAGCTTTCTTT,CASSLASVWDYTEAFF,.,few,TRBJ1-1,TRBV7-8
TGTGCCAGCAGCCGGCCACACATCACTGAAGCTTTCTTT,CASSRPHITEAFF,.,few,TRBJ1-1,TRBV11-2
TGTGCCAGCAGCCAACAATTCCCGACTAATGAAAAACTGTTTTTT,CASSQQFPTNEKLFF,.,.,TRBJ1-4,TRBV5-8
TGTGCCAGCAGCTTTGGACAGGGAGAGATTAACTATGGCTACACCTTC,CASSFGQGEINYGYTF,TRBD1,.,TRBJ1-2,TRBV4-2
.,CASSFGGGAGFF,.,.,TRBJ1-1,TRBV7-9
TGTGCCAGCAGCGTTTCAGCCGTAGAGGCGCAGTATTTT,CASSVSAVEAQYF,.,.,TRBJ2-3,TRBV9
TGTGCCAGCAGTGAAGGCTCCAGGGTTGGGGGGCAGTTCTTC,CASSEGSRVGGQFF,.,.,TRBJ2-1,TRBV6-1
TGTGCCACAGGGGCGGACAACACCGGAGAGCTGTTTTTT,CATGADNTGELFF,.,few,TRBJ2-2,TRBV10-3
TGTGCCAGCAGCCCCCGGGACAGGGGATCGGATTCACCCCTCCACTTT,CASSPRDRGSDSPLHF,TRBD1,.,TRBJ1-6,TRBV7-3